This T cell receptor (beta chain) was sequenced in a study of CD8 T cells in Susac syndrome. Study summary: Patients with Susac syndrome were therapy-naive, on corticosteroids, or on intravenous immunoglobulin alone at blood draw.

The CDR3 sequence is 12 residues long. The germline V and J ends were trimmed by 8 bases and 9 bases, with 13 bases remaining between them. Germline CDR1 and CDR2: SNHLY and FYNNEI. Roughly 0.45 to 1 ug RNA was reverse transcribed with random hexamers. Via MiXCR, TCRdb re-called the immunoSEQ multiplex PCR reads, giving one row per CDR3 protein. In the table there are about 150,000 distinct CDR3 sequences, 90% to 95% of which are singletons. What was sequenced was CD4+ T cells from PBMCs. This TCR derives from a human donor with Susac syndrome. V and J are TRBV2 and TRBJ2-2, with a weak D call TRBD2 (6 bases). CDR3: CASGWRAWELFF. The CDR3 nucleotides read TGTGCCAGCGGGTGGAGGGCCTGGGAGCTGTTTTTT.